These 24 T cell receptor beta chains originate from one sample sequenced in a study of shared clonotypes between healthy human individuals (dated by TCRdb to about 2020). Receptor amplification or capture employed the immunoSEQ multiplex PCR assay. TCRdb mirrors the immuneACCESS table, restricted to in-frame sequences. Some clones are absent from its copies; in checked studies, under half trace to an unresolved V gene, and the reason for the others is unknown. Present in this sample are approximately 1.4 million clones, under 99% of which were seen just once. The ten largest clones take up roughly 0.45% of the sample. Sequencing was performed on naive CD4+ T cells sorted from blood. Reading the label with the study, this specimen's cell subset or site is: CD45RA+ positively selected. All receptors come from a man between 25 and 39 years old in good health.

The chain couples TRBV9 to TRBJ2-3; possibly TRBD2 for D (6 bases). Per the germline V gene, CDR1 is SGDLS and CDR2 is YYNGEE. V was shortened by 2 bases and J by 6 bases, with 13 bases between the two germline ends. The CDR3 consists of 14 residues. For the CDR3, the DNA is TGTGCCAGCAGCGTGGGGACTCGCGGCGATACGCAGTATTTT. Protein sequence: CASSVGTRGDTQYF.

Only a few counts were recorded for this clone. One junction end does not reproduce the germline sequence, and a read error may be involved. The rearrangement joins TRBV28 to TRBJ2-7; the match to TRBD2 covers 8 bases. Germline V gene data show CDR1 as MDHEN and CDR2 as SYDVKM. This CDR3 has 12 amino acids. The CDR3 coding sequence is TGTGCCAGCAGTTTTGTGAGCGGGAGTAGATCCTTC. This gives the protein CASSFVSGSRSF.

This clone appeared once. The rearrangement links TRBV18 to TRBJ2-3, with D unclear. This CDR3 is 12 amino acids long. Germline V gene sequence: CDR1 KGHSH, CDR2 LQKENI. V was shortened by 5 bases and J by 5 bases, with 8 bases between the two germline ends. CDR3 sequence reads: CASSSRRDTQYF. In nucleotides, the CDR3 is TGTGCCAGCTCATCGAGGCGAGATACGCAGTATTTT. The entire variable domain, with the rest obtained from reference TRBV18 and TRBJ2-3, is as follows: NAGVMQNPRHLVRRRGQEARLRCSPMKGHSHVYWYRQLPEEGLKFMVYLQKENIIDESGMPKERFSAEFPKEGPSILRIQQVVRGDSAAYFCASSSRRDTQYFGPGTRLTVL.

J is TRBJ2-7 and V is TRBV7-9, with 11 bases identical to TRBD2. V lost 6 bases, J lost 3 bases, and 4 bases stayed unmatched. The CDR3 extends over 14 amino acids. CDR1 and CDR2 (germline): SEHNR, FQNEAQ (reference sequence). Written as DNA, the CDR3 is TGTGCCAGCAGATCTAGCGGGGGGAACTACGAGCAGTACTTC. Residues: CASRSSGGNYEQYF.

The chain couples TRBV28 to TRBJ1-1, with D perhaps TRBD1 (5 bases). V gave up 2 bases and J gave up 6 bases, with 16 bases separating them. Per the germline V gene, CDR1 is MDHEN and CDR2 is SYDVKM. This CDR3 comprises 15 residues. In nucleotides, the CDR3 is TGTGCCAGCAGTTTAATCAGGGAGAAGACCTCTGAAGCTTTCTTT. Its protein is CASSLIREKTSEAFF.

A word on this clone: The junction differs from germline at one of its ends, possibly a read error. V and J are TRBV7-2 and TRBJ2-1; TRBD1 might be the D (5 bases). CDR1 and CDR2 (germline): SGHTA, FQGNSA. The CDR3 has 11 residues. CDR3 loop: CASAVRGDPLF. The CDR3 region has the DNA TGTGCCAGCGCAGTTAGGGGCGATCCGCTCTTC. Variable domain in full (rest from reference TRBV7-2 and TRBJ2-1): GAGVSQSPSNKVTEKGKDVELRCDPISGHTALYWYRQSLGQGLEFLIYFQGNSAPDKSGLPSDRFSAERTGGSVSTLTIQRTQQEDSAVYLCASAVRGDPLFGPGTRLTVL.

The chain has TRBV6-5 and TRBJ2-5; the match to TRBD1 covers 7 bases. The germline V gene encodes CDR1 MNHEY and CDR2 SVGAGI. This CDR3 spans 15 amino acids. Trimming removed 3 bases from V and 5 bases from J; junction bases left unmatched: 9. CDR3 loop: CASSYQGVIRETQYF. The CDR3 region has the DNA TGTGCCAGCAGTTATCAGGGGGTGATTCGCGAGACCCAGTACTTC.

The rearrangement uses TRBV4-3 and TRBJ2-7, with D possibly TRBD2 on 6 matching bases. The CDR3 extends over 14 amino acids. The V gene's germline CDR1 is LGHNA and CDR2 YSLEER. V lost 4 bases and J lost 3, with 13 bases in between. The CDR3 nucleotides read TGCGCCAGCAGCCGAGGGACTGGGGGCTACGAGCAGTACTTC. It encodes CASSRGTGGYEQYF.

This CDR3 reads CASSLDPRGNQPQHF. As DNA, the CDR3 is TGTGCCAGCAGCTTAGACCCAAGGGGCAATCAGCCCCAGCATTTT. V usage is TRBV7-2 and J usage is TRBJ1-5, with D uncertain. Trimming removed 1 base from V and 2 bases from J, with 9 bases in between. The CDR3 is 15 residues long. Germline V lookup: CDR1 SGHTA, CDR2 FQGNSA.

This clone has only one observation. J is TRBJ2-1 and V is TRBV10-2; tentative D call: TRBD2 (5 bases). Germline CDR1 WSHSY, CDR2 SAAADI. The CDR3 runs 13 residues. Trimming removed 6 bases from V and 7 bases from J, with 13 bases in between. The CDR3 DNA follows: TGCGCCAGCAGACTGATTAGCGTAAATGAGCAGTTCTTC. This encodes CASRLISVNEQFF.

The chain joins TRBV6-5 to TRBJ2-1, with 8 bases aligning to TRBD2. CDR1 is MNHEY, CDR2 SVGAGI, per germline. Losses at the gene ends were 0 bases for V and 2 bases for J; bases not matched to a gene: 3. The length of the CDR3 is 16 residues. CDR3 DNA sequence: TGTGCCAGCAGTTACTCGAACGGGGGGGCCTACAATGAGCAGTTCTTC. Amino acid sequence: CASSYSNGGAYNEQFF.

CDR3 nucleotide sequence: TGTGCCAGCAGCGTAGACGGACTGATCCAAGAGACCCAGTACTTC. It encodes CASSVDGLIQETQYF. The gene calls are TRBV9 and TRBJ2-5, with D possibly matching TRBD2 (5 bases). CDR1 SGDLS and CDR2 YYNGEE come from the germline V gene. V lost 0 bases, J lost 1 base, and 10 bases lay in between. CDR3 size: 15 residues. Based on the CDR3 plus reference TRBV9 and TRBJ2-5, the full variable domain is DSGVTQTPKHLITATGQRVTLRCSPRSGDLSVYWYQQSLDQGLQFLIQYYNGEERAKGNILERFSAQQFPDLHSELNLSSLELGDSALYFCASSVDGLIQETQYFGPGTRLLVL.

Regarding this clone: The junction does not match germline at one end; this may be a read error. The J gene is TRBJ1-1, the V gene TRBV5-1; D unclear. Per the germline V gene, CDR1 is SGHRS and CDR2 is YFSETQ. This CDR3 has 13 residues. In DNA form, the CDR3 reads TGCGCCAGCCGCTTGTTAGGTCAGACTGAAGCTTTCTTT. This encodes CASRLLGQTEAFF. The full variable domain, its missing parts supplied by reference TRBV5-1 and TRBJ1-1, is KAGVTQTPRYLIKTRGQQVTLSCSPISGHRSVSWYQQTPGQGLQFLFEYFSETQRNKGNFPGRFSGRQFSNSRSEMNVSTLELGDSALYLCASRLLGQTEAFFGQGTRLTVV.

This rearrangement joins TRBV11-1 to TRBJ1-2; no definite D call. Germline V CDR1 and CDR2: SGHAT, FQDESV (reference sequence). The CDR3 runs to 13 residues. Trimming took 4 bases from V and 4 from J, leaving 10 bases between them. The CDR3 DNA sequence: TGTGCCAGCAGCTCAGGTCGGGGCTATGGCTACACCTTC. It specifies CASSSGRGYGYTF.

This clone has just one count. The chain uses TRBV5-1 and TRBJ2-7, with D maybe TRBD2 (6 bases). V was clipped by 3 bases and J by 4 bases, with 8 bases between them. Germline V gene data show CDR1 as SGHRS and CDR2 as YFSETQ. The CDR3 is made up of 12 amino acids. CDR3 loop: CASSWDFYEQYF. The CDR3 region has the DNA TGCGCCAGCAGCTGGGACTTTTACGAGCAGTACTTC.

V and J are TRBV6-4 and TRBJ2-7; possibly TRBD1 for D (5 bases). Germline V gives CDR1 MRHNA, CDR2 SNTAGT. Between the trimmed V and J ends, which lost 2 bases and 4 bases, there was a span of 6 bases. The CDR3 is made up of 12 amino acids. The CDR3 region has the DNA TGTGCCAGCAGTGACAGGGGATACGAGCAGTACTTC. Translating it yields CASSDRGYEQYF.

This rearrangement joins TRBV28 to TRBJ2-7, with 7 bases identical to TRBD2. The CDR3 has 16 residues. Trimming removed 2 bases from V and 4 bases from J; junction bases left unmatched: 11. CDR1 MDHEN and CDR2 SYDVKM come from the germline V gene. CDR3 protein: CASSLMGGTPPYEQYF. The CDR3 nucleotides read TGTGCCAGCAGTTTAATGGGGGGGACTCCCCCGTACGAGCAGTACTTC.

The gene calls are TRBV9 and TRBJ1-3; the D gene is possibly TRBD1 (6 bases). Trimming stripped 4 bases from V and 2 bases from J, with 10 bases between. Per germline, CDR1 SGDLS and CDR2 YYNGEE. The CDR3 consists of 14 residues. The CDR3 protein is CASSPRGAGNTIYF. The CDR3 DNA sequence: TGTGCCAGCAGCCCCAGGGGTGCTGGAAACACCATATATTTT.

The chain combines TRBV27 with TRBJ1-1; the D gene is possibly TRBD1 (5 bases). V shed 6 bases and J shed 1 base, with 21 bases lying between them. The V gene's germline CDR1 is MNHEY and CDR2 SMNVEV (reference sequence). The CDR3 totals 17 residues. The CDR3 region has the DNA TGTGCCAGCAGGCAGGGCCCTTTGGGTTTCGGGAACACTGAAGCTTTCTTT. This sequence encodes CASRQGPLGFGNTEAFF.

A single count supports this clone. The V gene is TRBV7-9, the J gene TRBJ1-2, with a tentative D call TRBD1 (5 bases). V was shortened by 6 bases and J by 4 bases, with 15 bases between the two germline ends. The length of the CDR3 is 14 residues. Germline CDR1 SEHNR, CDR2 FQNEAQ (reference sequence). This CDR3 reads CASSLSGGGYGYTF. The CDR3 region has the DNA TGTGCCAGCAGTCTAAGCGGCGGGGGCTATGGCTACACCTTC.

This clone has a single count. The chain recombines TRBV5-1 with TRBJ2-7; 15 bases line up with TRBD2. The V segment lost 4 bases and the J segment 4 bases; nucleotides outside the gene matches: 3. Germline V gene sequence: CDR1 SGHRS, CDR2 YFSETQ. This CDR3 region has 15 residues. The CDR3 region has the DNA TGCGCCAGCAGCACCGGGACTAGCGGGAGGTACGAGCAGTACTTC. Translation gives CASSTGTSGRYEQYF.

This chain's CDR3 is CASSQDRTSGNTGELFF. The CDR3, as DNA: TGCGCCAGCAGCCAAGATCGGACTAGCGGGAACACCGGGGAGCTGTTTTTT. This chain joins TRBV4-1 and TRBJ2-2, with 10 bases lining up with TRBD2. V gave up 0 bases and J gave up 1 base; unmatched junction bases: 2. Per the germline V gene, CDR1 is MGHRA and CDR2 is YSYEKL. The CDR3 length is 17 residues.

The chain carries TRBV4-1 and TRBJ2-7; no clear D. The germline V gene has CDR1 MGHRA and CDR2 YSYEKL. Trimming removed 1 base from V and 2 bases from J, with 12 bases in between. The CDR3 is made up of 15 amino acids. The CDR3 nucleotides are TGCGCCAGCAGCCAAGTGGTCGGCAGGACCTACGAGCAGTACTTC. Translated: CASSQVVGRTYEQYF.

The chain uses TRBV7-9 and TRBJ2-3; 8 positions agree with TRBD2. This CDR3 has 18 amino acids. Trimming took 2 bases from V and 1 from J; bases not matched to a gene: 11. Germline assignment: CDR1 SEHNR and CDR2 FQNEAQ (reference sequence). The CDR3 DNA is TGTGCCAGCAGCTTACGACGGGAGGGCCCGGGTCGCACAGATACGCAGTATTTT. Translating it yields CASSLRREGPGRTDTQYF. The full variable domain, in which reference TRBV7-9 and TRBJ2-3 provide the parts outside the CDR3, is DTGVSQNPRHKITKRGQNVTFRCDPISEHNRLYWYRQTLGQGPEFLTYFQNEAQLEKSRLLSDRFSAERPKGSFSTLEIQRTEQGDSAMYLCASSLRREGPGRTDTQYFGPGTRLTVL.